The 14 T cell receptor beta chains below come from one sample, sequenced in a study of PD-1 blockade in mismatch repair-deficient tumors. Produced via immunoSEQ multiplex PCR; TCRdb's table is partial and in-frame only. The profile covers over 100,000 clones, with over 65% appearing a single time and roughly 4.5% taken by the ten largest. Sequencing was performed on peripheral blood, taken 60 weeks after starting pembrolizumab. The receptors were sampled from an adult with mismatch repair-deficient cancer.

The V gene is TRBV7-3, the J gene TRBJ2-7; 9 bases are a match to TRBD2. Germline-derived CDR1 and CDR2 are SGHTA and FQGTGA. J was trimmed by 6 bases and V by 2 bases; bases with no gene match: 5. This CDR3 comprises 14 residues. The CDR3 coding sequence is TGTGCCAGCAGCTTAGGCGGGAGGGGCTCCGAGCAGTACTTC. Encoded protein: CASSLGGRGSEQYF. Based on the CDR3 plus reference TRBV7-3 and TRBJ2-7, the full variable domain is GAGVSQTPSNKVTEKGKYVELRCDPISGHTALYWYRQSLGQGPEFLIYFQGTGAADDSGLPNDRFFAVRPEGSVSTLKIQRTERGDSAVYLCASSLGGRGSEQYFGPGTRLTVT.

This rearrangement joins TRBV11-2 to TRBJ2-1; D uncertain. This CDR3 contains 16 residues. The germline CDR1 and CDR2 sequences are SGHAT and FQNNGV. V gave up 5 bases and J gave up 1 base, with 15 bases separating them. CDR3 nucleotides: TGTGCCAGCAGCCTATATTCACATAAGTCCTACAATGAGCAGTTCTTC. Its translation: CASSLYSHKSYNEQFF.

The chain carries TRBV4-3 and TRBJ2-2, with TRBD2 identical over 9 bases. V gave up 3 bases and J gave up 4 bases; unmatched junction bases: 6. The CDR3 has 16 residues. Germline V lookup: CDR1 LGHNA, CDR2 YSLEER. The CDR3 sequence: CASSQVAGVSTGELFF. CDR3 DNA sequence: TGCGCCAGCAGCCAGGTAGCGGGAGTGAGCACCGGGGAGCTGTTTTTT.

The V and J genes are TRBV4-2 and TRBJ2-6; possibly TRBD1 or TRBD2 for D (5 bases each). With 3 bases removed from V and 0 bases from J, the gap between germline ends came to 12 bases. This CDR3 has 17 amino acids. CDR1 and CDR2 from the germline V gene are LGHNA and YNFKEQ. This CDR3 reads CASSQRGESSGANVLTF. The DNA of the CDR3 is TGTGCCAGCAGCCAGAGGGGCGAGAGCTCTGGGGCCAACGTCCTGACTTTC.

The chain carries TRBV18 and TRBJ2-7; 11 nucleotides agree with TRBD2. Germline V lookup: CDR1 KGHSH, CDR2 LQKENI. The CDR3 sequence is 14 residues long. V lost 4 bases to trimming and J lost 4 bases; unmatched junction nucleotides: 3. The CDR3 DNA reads TGTGCCAGCTCACAAGGGACTAGCGGATACGAGCAGTACTTC. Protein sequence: CASSQGTSGYEQYF.

CDR3 protein: CASSPDRNSGNTIYF. In DNA, the CDR3 is TGTGCCAGCAGTCCAGACAGGAACTCTGGAAACACCATATATTTT. V is TRBV7-2 and J is TRBJ1-3; possible D gene TRBD1, 6 bases. Germline CDR1 SGHTA, CDR2 FQGNSA. The CDR3 is made up of 15 amino acids. V was shortened by 6 bases and J by 0 bases, with 12 bases between the two germline ends.

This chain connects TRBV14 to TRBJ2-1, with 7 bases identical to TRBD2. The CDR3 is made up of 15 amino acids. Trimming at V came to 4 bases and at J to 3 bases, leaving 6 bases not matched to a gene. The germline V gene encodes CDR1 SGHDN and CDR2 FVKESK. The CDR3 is CASSLRGSVYNEQFF. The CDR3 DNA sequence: TGTGCCAGCAGCCTCCGCGGGAGTGTCTACAATGAGCAGTTCTTC.

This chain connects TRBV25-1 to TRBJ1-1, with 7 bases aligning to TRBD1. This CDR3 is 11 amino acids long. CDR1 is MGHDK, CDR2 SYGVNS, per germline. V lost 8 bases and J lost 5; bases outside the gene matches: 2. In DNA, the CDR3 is TGTGCCAGCCACAGGGGAACTGAAGCTTTCTTT. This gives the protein CASHRGTEAFF.

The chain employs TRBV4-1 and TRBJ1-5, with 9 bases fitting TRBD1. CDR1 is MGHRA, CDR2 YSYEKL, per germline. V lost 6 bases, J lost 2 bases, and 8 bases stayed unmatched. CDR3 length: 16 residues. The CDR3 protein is CASSPGTGRGNQPQHF. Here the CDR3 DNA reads TGCGCCAGCAGTCCCGGGACAGGGCGAGGCAATCAGCCCCAGCATTTT.

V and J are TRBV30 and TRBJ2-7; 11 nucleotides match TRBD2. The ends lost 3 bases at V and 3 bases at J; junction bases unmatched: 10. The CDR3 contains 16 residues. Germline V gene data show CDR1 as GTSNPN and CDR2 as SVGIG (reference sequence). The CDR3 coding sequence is TGTGCCTGGAGAGGGGTGGCTAGCGGGGGGTTCTACGAGCAGTACTTC. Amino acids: CAWRGVASGGFYEQYF. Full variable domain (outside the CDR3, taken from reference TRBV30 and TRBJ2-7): SQTIHQWPATLVQPVGSPLSLECTVEGTSNPNLYWYRQAAGRGLQLLFYSVGIGQISSEVPQNLSASRPQDRQFILSSKKLLLSDSGFYLCAWRGVASGGFYEQYFGPGTRLTVT.

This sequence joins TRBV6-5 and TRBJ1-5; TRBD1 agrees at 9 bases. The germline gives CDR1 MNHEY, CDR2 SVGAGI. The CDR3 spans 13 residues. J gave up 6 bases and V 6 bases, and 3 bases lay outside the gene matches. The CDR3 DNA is TGTGCCAGCAGACCGACAGGGGGTCAGCCCCAGCATTTT. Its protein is CASRPTGGQPQHF.

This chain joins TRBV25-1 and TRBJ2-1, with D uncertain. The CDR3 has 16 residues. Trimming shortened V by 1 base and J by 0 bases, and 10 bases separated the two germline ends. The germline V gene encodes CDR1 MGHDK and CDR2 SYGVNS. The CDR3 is CASSESKGISYNEQFF. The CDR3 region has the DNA TGTGCCAGCAGTGAATCCAAGGGTATCTCCTACAATGAGCAGTTCTTC.

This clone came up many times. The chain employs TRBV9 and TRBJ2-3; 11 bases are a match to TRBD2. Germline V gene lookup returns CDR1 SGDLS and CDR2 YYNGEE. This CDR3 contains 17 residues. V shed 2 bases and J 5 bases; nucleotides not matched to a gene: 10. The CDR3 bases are TGTGCCAGCAGCGTCGAGGATAGCGGGAGGGGCCGAGATACGCAGTATTTT. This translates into CASSVEDSGRGRDTQYF.

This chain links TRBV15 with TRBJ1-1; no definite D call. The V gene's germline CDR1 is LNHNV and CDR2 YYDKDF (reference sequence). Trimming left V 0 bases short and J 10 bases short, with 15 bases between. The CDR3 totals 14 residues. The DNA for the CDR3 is TGTGCCACCAGCAGAGAGAAGGAGGAGCTTGTAGCTTTCTTT. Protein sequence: CATSREKEELVAFF.